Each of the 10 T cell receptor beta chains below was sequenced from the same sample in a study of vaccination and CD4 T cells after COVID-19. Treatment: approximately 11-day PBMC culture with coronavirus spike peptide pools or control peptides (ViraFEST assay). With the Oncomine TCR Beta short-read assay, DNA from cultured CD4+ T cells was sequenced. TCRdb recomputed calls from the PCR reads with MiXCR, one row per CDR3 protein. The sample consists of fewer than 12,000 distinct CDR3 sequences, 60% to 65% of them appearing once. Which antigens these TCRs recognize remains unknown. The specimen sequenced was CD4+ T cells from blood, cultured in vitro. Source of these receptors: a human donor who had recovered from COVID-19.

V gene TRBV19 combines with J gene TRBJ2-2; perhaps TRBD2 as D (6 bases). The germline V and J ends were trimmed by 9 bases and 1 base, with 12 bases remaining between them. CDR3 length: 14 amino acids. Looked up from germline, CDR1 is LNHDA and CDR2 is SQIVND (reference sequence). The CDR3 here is CASRLRGNTGELFF. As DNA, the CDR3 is TGTGCCAGCAGGTTGCGGGGGAACACCGGGGAGCTGTTTTTT.

CDR3 sequence: CASSYRDRGFYGYTF. CDR3 DNA: TGTGCCAGCAGTTACCGGGACAGGGGTTTTTATGGCTACACCTTC. V usage is TRBV6-5 and J usage is TRBJ1-2; 10 bases fit TRBD1. CDR3 size: 15 residues. Losses at the gene ends were 2 bases for V and 5 bases for J; bases not matched to a gene: 5. The germline V gene encodes CDR1 MNHEY and CDR2 SVGAGI.

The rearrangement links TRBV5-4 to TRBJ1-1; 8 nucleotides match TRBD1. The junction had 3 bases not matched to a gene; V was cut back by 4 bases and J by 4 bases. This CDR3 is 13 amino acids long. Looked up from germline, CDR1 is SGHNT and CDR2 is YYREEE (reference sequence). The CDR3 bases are TGTGCCAGCAGCCTGGACAGGGCCACTGAAGCTTTCTTT. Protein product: CASSLDRATEAFF.

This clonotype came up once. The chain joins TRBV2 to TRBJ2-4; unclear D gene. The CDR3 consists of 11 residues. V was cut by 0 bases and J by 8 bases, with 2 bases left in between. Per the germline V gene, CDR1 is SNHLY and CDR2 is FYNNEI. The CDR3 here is CASSEADIQYF. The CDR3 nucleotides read TGTGCCAGCAGTGAAGCAGACATTCAGTACTTC.

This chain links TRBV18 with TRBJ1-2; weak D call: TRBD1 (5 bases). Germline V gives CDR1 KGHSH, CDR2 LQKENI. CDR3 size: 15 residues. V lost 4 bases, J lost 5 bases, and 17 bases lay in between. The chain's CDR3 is CASSLTREVEYGYTF. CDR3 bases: TGTGCCAGCTCACTCACCAGGGAGGTGGAATATGGCTACACCTTC.

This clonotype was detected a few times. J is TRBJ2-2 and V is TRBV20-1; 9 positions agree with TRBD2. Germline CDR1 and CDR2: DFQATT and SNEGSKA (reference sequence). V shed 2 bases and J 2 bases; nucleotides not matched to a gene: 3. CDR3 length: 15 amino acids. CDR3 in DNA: TGCAGTGCTAGATCTAGCGGGGTCAACACCGGGGAGCTGTTTTTT. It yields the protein CSARSSGVNTGELFF.

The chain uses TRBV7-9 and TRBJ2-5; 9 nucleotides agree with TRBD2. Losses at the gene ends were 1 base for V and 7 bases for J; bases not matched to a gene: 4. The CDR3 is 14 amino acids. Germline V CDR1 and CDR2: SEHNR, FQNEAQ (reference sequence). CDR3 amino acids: CASSLGFSGRTQYF. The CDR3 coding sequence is TGTGCCAGCAGCTTAGGGTTTAGCGGGAGGACCCAGTACTTC.

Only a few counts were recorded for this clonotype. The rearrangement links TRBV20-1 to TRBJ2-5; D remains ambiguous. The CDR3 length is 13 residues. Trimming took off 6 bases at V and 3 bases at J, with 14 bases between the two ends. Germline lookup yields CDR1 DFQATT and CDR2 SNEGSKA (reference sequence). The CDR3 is CSAPGLDEETQYF. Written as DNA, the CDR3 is TGCAGTGCCCCGGGTCTAGATGAAGAGACCCAGTACTTC.

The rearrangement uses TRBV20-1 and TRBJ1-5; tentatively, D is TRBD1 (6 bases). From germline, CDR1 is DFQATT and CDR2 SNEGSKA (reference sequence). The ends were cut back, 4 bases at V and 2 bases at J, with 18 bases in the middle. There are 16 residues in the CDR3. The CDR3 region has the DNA TGCAGTGCTACCGCAAGGGGGATGTTTGGCAATCAGCCCCAGCATTTT. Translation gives CSATARGMFGNQPQHF.

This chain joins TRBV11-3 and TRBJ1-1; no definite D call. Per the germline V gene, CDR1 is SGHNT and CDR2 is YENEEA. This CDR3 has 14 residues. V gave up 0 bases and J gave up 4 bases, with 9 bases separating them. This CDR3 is CASSLESSGTEAFF. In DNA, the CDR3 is TGTGCCAGCAGCTTAGAATCCAGTGGCACTGAAGCTTTCTTT.